This TCR beta chain was obtained from a study of T-cell memory formation after mild COVID-19. For the study at large: For the most part, TCR clusters were specific to one donor. General study results and limits: CD4+ clones that contracted lay mainly in CM and EM; CD8+ ones lay in EMRA. Day 15 to 85 contracting clones showed balanced CD4/CD8; day 15 to 37 expanders favored CD4+.

From 5'RACE with constant-segment primers came TCR alpha and TCR beta cDNA libraries that carried sample barcodes and UMIs. TCRdb called the 5' RACE reads again in MiXCR, with one record for every CDR3 protein. In the table there are approximately 400,000 distinct CDR3 sequences, roughly 18% of which are singletons. V shed 0 bases and J shed 2 bases, with 5 bases lying between them. CDR3 length: 13 residues. Germline V gene data show CDR1 as MNHEY and CDR2 as SVGEGT. As concerns this clonotype: What it binds is not known.

The J gene is TRBJ2-7, the V gene TRBV6-2 or TRBV6-3, with no clear D. Sequencing input: PBMCs or a T cell subset sorted from them (not recorded which). The receptor comes from a man aged 18 to 29 who had mild COVID-19 (a few samples of this study predate the infection). Cell type and time point are not known. The CDR3 DNA reads as TGTGCCAGCAGTTACTCATGGGCCTACGAGCAGTACTTC. This translates into CASSYSWAYEQYF.